The sequence of this TCR beta chain was determined in a study of blood T cell repertoires in COVID-19 (dated by TCRdb to about 2020). With respect to the entire study: Samples from collaborators originated in the United States, Italy and Spain and spanned both the acute and convalescent phases of COVID-19. Where available, HLA class I and class II types were obtained from metadata supplied by the sample provider rather than from assay-based typing. The prospective study material was composed of cDNA or gDNA derived from T cells, B-cell-depleted T cells, or PBMCs. The samples were drawn from the first 160 participants of the ongoing ImmuneRACE study and from under 1,500 subjects provided by 6 global collaborators. The repertoires were made available in a free public database intended to serve as a resource for research on the immune response to SARS-CoV-2. The sample metadata nearly always contained a de-identified subject ID, COVID-19 status, age in years and sex. The dataset comprised deeply sampled blood TCRbeta repertoires from subjects exposed to, actively infected with, or recovered from COVID-19.

Collaborating institutions collected whole blood in K2EDTA tubes following their own protocols. For TCRbeta analysis, collaborator samples were shipped as frozen whole blood, as isolated PBMCs, or as DNA extracted from either sample type. TCRbeta CDR3 regions were amplified from genomic DNA by means of the immunoSEQ Assay, a bias-controlled multiplex PCR. On the authors' methods: Within the assay, amplification of reference gene primers was used to estimate how many nucleated cells each sample contained. To quantify the absolute abundance of each unique TCRbeta CDR3 rearrangement, sequence reads were collapsed and filtered. For each sample, productive Simpson clonality was calculated as the square root of Simpson's diversity index over productive rearrangements. TCRdb took this table from immuneACCESS and kept in-frame rearrangements with V and J called. Such tables lack part of the clones; where checked against another copy, unresolved V genes explain under half of the gap, and the rest is unexplained. The DNA gave D and trimming, while V, J and clone size come from that table. The table for this sample lists some 370,000 clones; 80% to 90% of them were counted only once. The ten biggest clones cover 0.95% to 1.5% of the sample.

The CDR3 has 13 amino acids, counting the end cysteine and phenylalanine. The kept DNA is CDR3 alone, 39 bases in frame from the first base. The junction carries 10 bases between V and J, which are trimmed by 2 bases and 8 bases respectively. CDR1 SGHTA and CDR2 FQGNSA were looked up in the germline V gene. Findings and caveats that apply to the study as a whole: Clinical and demographic metadata were provided uncurated, with the amount varying by source and participant.

As concerns this clone: Its cognate antigen has yet to be identified. There are no base qualities to consult, and no much larger clone falls within one base.

The receptor chain draws on TRBV7-2 and TRBJ2-1, with TRBD1 as a weak D call on 5 bases. The sample consisted of peripheral blood. This TCR came from a man aged 35 to 55 with acute or convalescent COVID-19. This receptor carries the CDR3 CASSLQGGDEQFF. The sequenced DNA: TGTGCCAGCAGCTTACAGGGTGGGGATGAGCAGTTCTTC.